The rows below give T cell receptor beta chains drawn from one sample of a study of memory CD4+ T cells and cytomegalovirus serostatus. Profiling relied on immunoSEQ multiplex PCR, and the TCRdb table lists in-frame clones only, not all of them. This table has approximately 26,000 clones, 70% to 80% appearing once. The sequenced sample consisted of memory CD4+ T cells from blood. All receptors come from an adult in good health and CMV-seronegative. CDR3s leave out the opening cysteine and the closing phenylalanine or tryptophan.

v_gene	j_gene	CDR3aa
TRBV6-4	TRBJ1-1	ASSPEGQDTEAF
TRBV30	TRBJ1-2	AWSAGVGGYT
TRBV19	TRBJ1-2	ASSMSGRGGYT
TRBV29-1	TRBJ1-4	SVGPHREKLF
TRBV10-3	TRBJ2-1	AIRELRTGEQF
TRBV12-5	TRBJ1-2	ASGWGGQQANYGYT
TRBV5-4	TRBJ2-6	ASSLLVDRGTTGANVLT
TRBV25-1	TRBJ1-4	ASSEYHGTSEKLF
TRBV5-4	TRBJ2-1	ASSASSSSYNEQF
TRBV5-1	TRBJ2-3	ASKLARDGTQY
TRBV7-8	TRBJ1-3	ASSLQPSGSGNTIY
TRBV29-1	TRBJ2-4	SVVAKNIQY
TRBV5-6	TRBJ2-7	ASSTGQGITPQY
TRBV5-1	TRBJ1-1	ASSYTTGKAF
TRBV6-6	TRBJ1-6	ASSYSGREGSPLH
TRBV6-6	TRBJ1-2	ASRSTQSGSYGYT
TRBV19	TRBJ2-7	ASRGSGNRGSYEQY
TRBV11-3	TRBJ2-7	ASSPGPGYEQY
TRBV7-8	TRBJ2-5	ASSLWRRETQY
TRBV11-2	TRBJ2-1	ASSSRRRSGVNEQF
TRBV5-1	TRBJ1-1	ASTFRDRVSTEAF
TRBV7-2	TRBJ1-1	ASSLAGLPNTEAF
TRBV19	TRBJ1-3	ASSNAARGRNTIY
TRBV28	TRBJ1-3	ASIGGNTIY
TRBV5-4	TRBJ1-1	ASSLDVWNTEAF
TRBV25-1	TRBJ2-5	ASSEVLAVQETQY
TRBV7-2	TRBJ2-6	ASSLVGGPGAGANVLT
TRBV18	TRBJ1-2	ASSPDRIYGYT
TRBV28	TRBJ1-6	ASSFGTQGGTPLH
TRBV30	TRBJ1-3	AWSTGTGNTIY
TRBV6-1	TRBJ1-1	ASWQGDTLNAF
TRBV10-1	TRBJ1-1	ASSGLRLKAF
TRBV6-5	TRBJ1-1	ASSQGQGAEAF
TRBV12-5	TRBJ1-2	ASGLKGYGYT
TRBV5-1	TRBJ2-7	ASSLAISGGLSSYEQY
TRBV9	TRBJ1-1	ASSVASEGRAF
TRBV19	TRBJ2-3	ASSITGSGGVTDTQY
TRBV9	TRBJ1-2	ASSVGGRYGYT
TRBV6-5	TRBJ1-3	ASSYSGRPGGNTIY
TRBV7-2	TRBJ2-6	ASSLGWTGYSGANVLT
TRBV7-2	TRBJ2-7	ASSLAGVGYEQY
TRBV11-1	TRBJ1-2	ASSSPGAGGYT
TRBV19	TRBJ1-2	ASKIGPNYGYT
TRBV11-3	TRBJ2-5	ASSPGTQETQY
TRBV6-1	TRBJ2-7	ASSGGRSGFYEQY
TRBV5-1	TRBJ1-2	ASSLQTGVMDGYT